The text below deals with one T cell receptor beta chain. Per the authors' pipeline: Reference gene primer amplification in the assay estimated nucleated cell counts. TCRdb keeps only in-frame clones here, not all; method: immunoSEQ multiplex PCR. V, J and clone size were drawn from that table, and D and trimming were deduced from the DNA. The table lists under 500,000 clones, nearly 90% of them singletons. The source of the sample is a study of blood T cell repertoires in COVID-19. Study-wide context: Spain, Italy and the United States supplied samples that represented acute and convalescent COVID-19.

The sequenced material came from PBMCs or T cells enriched from blood (not recorded which). The source of this sequence is a woman between 18 and 29 years old with acute COVID-19.

CDR3 coding DNA: TGTGCCAGCAGTTCGGACAGGGACGCTGGAAACACCATATATTTT. Residues: CASSSDRDAGNTIYF. This chain uses TRBV2 with TRBJ1-3; 8 bases match TRBD1. Germline assignment: CDR1 SNHLY and CDR2 FYNNEI. V trimming: 5 bases; J trimming: 2 bases; junction bases outside the gene matches: 5. This CDR3 spans 15 amino acids.